The rows below give T cell receptor beta chains drawn from one sample of a study of T-cell reconstitution after alpha-beta-depleted transplantation in children. From the PCR reads, TCRdb called clonotypes with MiXCR, one entry per CDR3 protein. Of about 460,000 distinct CDR3 sequences in the sample, about 10% were seen once. This specimen consisted of PBMCs, obtained before TCRalphabeta/CD19-depleted stem cell transplant. These receptors originate from a child aged 2-15 years with inherited bone marrow failure, due to receive a stem cell transplant. Each CDR3 is given without its conserved first and last residue. Some rows mark clone size as missing; the rest say once, few, many or name a class of expanded clone.

size | J | V | CDR3
many | TRBJ2-1 | TRBV19 | ASSMGLPYNEQF
many | TRBJ2-7 | TRBV28 | ASRTAASGSTYEQY
many | TRBJ2-3 | TRBV11-2 | ASSLQWNGDTQY
many | TRBJ2-1 | TRBV29-1 | SARGASGEQF
many | TRBJ2-1 | TRBV7-6 | ASSPAGTPYNEQF
few | TRBJ2-7 | TRBV27 | ASRGERTAYEQY
many | TRBJ2-7 | TRBV7-2 | ASSPRASGSYEQY
many | TRBJ2-7 | TRBV20-1 | SARDPLLAGVLYEQY
. | TRBJ2-7 | TRBV9 | ASSVGTGTYEQY
few | TRBJ2-7 | TRBV6-2/TRBV6-3 | ASSPRDSESSYEQY
. | TRBJ2-1 | TRBV19 | ASSRWGGNEQF
many | TRBJ2-1 | TRBV5-5 | ASSPWGQREDAEQF
many | TRBJ1-2 | TRBV28 | ASTKDPQGRLNYGYT
many | TRBJ2-5 | TRBV5-1 | ASSAGGPEETQY
many | TRBJ2-3 | TRBV28 | ASSFPSGPTDTQY
. | TRBJ2-1 | TRBV10-2 | ASSESRYLSNEQF
many | TRBJ2-7 | TRBV7-9 | ASSVERGTDEQY
many | TRBJ2-7 | TRBV12-3/TRBV12-4 | ASSFRSQGDGYEQY
many | TRBJ2-5 | TRBV30 | AWTLGGTQY
. | TRBJ2-1 | TRBV9 | ASSVARRDYNEQF
. | TRBJ2-6 | TRBV29-1 | SVDVGGSSGANVLT
. | TRBJ1-5 | TRBV5-6 | ASSLFVSINQPQH
many | TRBJ2-7 | TRBV20-1 | SASRGQGAEEQY
many | TRBJ2-5 | TRBV4-3 | ASSQALWTAQETQY
many | TRBJ2-1 | TRBV5-1 | ASSLGTGGHEQF
many | TRBJ2-2 | TRBV29-1 | SVHTGSGELF
many | TRBJ2-3 | TRBV7-2 | ASSFAGGTTDTQY
many | TRBJ2-1 | TRBV11-3 | ASSFDRAYEQF